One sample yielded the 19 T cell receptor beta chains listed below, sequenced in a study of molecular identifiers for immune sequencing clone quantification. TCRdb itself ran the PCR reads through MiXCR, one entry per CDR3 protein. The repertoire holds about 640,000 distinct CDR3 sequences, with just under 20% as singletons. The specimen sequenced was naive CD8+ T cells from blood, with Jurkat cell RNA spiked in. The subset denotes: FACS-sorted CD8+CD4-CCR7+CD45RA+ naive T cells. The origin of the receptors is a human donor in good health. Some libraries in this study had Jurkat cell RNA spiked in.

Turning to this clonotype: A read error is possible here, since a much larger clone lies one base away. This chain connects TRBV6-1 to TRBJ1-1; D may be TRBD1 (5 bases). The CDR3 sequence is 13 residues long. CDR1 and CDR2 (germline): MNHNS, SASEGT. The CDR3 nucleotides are TGTGCCGGCAGCAACAGGATGAACACTGAAGCTTTCTTT. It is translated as CAGSNRMNTEAFF.

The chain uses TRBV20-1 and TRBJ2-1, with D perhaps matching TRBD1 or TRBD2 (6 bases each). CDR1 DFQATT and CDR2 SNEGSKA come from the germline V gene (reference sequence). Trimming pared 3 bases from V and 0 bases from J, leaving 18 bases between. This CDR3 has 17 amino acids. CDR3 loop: CSARSSGWGASYNEQFF. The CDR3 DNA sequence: TGCAGTGCTAGGAGTTCGGGGTGGGGGGCCTCCTACAATGAGCAGTTCTTC.

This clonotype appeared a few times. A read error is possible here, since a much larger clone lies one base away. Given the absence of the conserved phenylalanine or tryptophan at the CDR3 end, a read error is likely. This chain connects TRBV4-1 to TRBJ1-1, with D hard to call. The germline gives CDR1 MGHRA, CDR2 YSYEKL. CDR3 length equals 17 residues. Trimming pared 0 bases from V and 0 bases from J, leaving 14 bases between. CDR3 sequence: CASSQEGNADMNTEAFS. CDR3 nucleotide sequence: TGCGCCAGCAGCCAAGAGGGAAACGCAGACATGAACACTGAAGCTTTCTCT.

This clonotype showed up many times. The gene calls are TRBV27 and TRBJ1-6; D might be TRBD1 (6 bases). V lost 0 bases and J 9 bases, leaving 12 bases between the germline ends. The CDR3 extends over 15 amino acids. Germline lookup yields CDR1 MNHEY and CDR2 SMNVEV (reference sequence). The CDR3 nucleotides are TGTGCCAGCAGTTTATCCAGGGGCCCCAGTTCACCCCTCCACTTT. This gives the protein CASSLSRGPSSPLHF.

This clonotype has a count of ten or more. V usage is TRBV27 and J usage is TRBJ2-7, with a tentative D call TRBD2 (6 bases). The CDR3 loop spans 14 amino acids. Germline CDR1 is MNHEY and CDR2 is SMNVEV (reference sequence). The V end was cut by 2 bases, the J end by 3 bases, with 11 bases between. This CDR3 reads CASSLGAGHYEQYF. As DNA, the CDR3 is TGTGCCAGCAGTTTAGGAGCGGGCCACTACGAGCAGTACTTC.

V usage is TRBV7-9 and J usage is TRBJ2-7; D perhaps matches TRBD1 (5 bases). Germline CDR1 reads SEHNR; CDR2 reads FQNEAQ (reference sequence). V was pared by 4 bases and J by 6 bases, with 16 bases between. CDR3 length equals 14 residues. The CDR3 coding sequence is TGTGCCAGCAGCTCAGGGTACTCTATCGGCGAGCAGTACTTC. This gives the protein CASSSGYSIGEQYF.

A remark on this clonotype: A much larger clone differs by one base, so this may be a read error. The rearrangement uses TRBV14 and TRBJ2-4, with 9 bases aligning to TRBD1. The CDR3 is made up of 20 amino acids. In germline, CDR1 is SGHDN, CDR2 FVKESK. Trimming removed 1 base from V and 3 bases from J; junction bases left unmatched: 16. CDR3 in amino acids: CASSQAWDREGILVKNIQYF. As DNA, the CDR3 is TGTGCCAGCAGCCAAGCGTGGGACAGGGAAGGGATCCTAGTCAAAAACATTCAGTACTTC.

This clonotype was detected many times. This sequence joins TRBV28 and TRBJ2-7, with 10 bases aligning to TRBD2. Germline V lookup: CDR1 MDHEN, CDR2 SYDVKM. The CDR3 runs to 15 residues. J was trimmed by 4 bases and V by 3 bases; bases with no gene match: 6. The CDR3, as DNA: TGTGCCAGCAGTTTTTCTAGCGGGAGCCCGTACGAGCAGTACTTC. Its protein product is CASSFSSGSPYEQYF.

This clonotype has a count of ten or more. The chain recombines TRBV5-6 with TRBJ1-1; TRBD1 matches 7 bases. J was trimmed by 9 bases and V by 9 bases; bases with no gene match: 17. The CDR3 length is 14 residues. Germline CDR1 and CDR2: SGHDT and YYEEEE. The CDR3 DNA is TGTGCCACTTCCTCGGGGACAGCGAGTAAAAAAGCTTTCTTT. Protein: CATSSGTASKKAFF.

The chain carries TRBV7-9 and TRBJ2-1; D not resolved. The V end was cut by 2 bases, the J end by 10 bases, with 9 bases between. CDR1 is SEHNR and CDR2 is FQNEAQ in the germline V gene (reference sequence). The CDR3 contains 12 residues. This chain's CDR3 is CASSLRTPEQFF. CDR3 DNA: TGTGCCAGCAGCTTACGAACACCGGAGCAGTTCTTC.

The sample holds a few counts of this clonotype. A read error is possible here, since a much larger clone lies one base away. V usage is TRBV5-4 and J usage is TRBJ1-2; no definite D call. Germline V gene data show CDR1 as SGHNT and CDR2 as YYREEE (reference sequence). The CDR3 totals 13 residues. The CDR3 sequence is CASSLTTNNGYTF. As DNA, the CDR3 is TGTGCCAGCAGCTTGACTACTAACAATGGCTACACCTTC.

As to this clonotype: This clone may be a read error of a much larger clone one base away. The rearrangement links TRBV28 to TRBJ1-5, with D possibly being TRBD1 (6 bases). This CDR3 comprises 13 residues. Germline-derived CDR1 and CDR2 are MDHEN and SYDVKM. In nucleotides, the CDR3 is TGTGCCACGGACCAAGGGGGGAGTCAGCCCCGGCATTTT. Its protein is CATDQGGSQPRHF.

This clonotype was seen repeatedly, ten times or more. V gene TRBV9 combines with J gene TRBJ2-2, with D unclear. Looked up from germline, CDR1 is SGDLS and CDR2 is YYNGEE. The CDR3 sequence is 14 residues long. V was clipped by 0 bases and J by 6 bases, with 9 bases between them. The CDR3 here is CASSVGRLPGELFF. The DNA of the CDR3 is TGTGCCAGCAGCGTAGGAAGGCTCCCCGGGGAGCTGTTTTTT.

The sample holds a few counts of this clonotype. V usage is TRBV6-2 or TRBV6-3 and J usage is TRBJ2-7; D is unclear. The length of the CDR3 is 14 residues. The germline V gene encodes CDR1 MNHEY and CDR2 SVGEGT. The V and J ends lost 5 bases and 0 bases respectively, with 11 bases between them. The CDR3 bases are TGTGCCAGCAGTGCAAAAGTCGGCTCCTACGAGCAGTACTTC. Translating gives CASSAKVGSYEQYF.

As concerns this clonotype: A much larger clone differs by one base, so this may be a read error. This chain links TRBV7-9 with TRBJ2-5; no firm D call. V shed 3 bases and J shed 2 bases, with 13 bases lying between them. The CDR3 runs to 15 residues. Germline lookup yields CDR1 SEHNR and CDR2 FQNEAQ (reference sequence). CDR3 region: CASSFKGGVQETQYF. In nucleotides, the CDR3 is TGTGCCAGCAGCTTCAAAGGCGGAGTACAAGAGACCCAGTACTTC.

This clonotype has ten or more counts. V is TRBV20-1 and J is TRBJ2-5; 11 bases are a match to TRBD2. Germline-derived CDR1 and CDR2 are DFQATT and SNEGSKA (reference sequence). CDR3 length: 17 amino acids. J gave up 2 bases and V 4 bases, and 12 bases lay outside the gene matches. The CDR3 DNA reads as TGCAGTGCTACACAAGCCCCGGGACTAGCGGAACAAGAGACCCAGTACTTC. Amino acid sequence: CSATQAPGLAEQETQYF.

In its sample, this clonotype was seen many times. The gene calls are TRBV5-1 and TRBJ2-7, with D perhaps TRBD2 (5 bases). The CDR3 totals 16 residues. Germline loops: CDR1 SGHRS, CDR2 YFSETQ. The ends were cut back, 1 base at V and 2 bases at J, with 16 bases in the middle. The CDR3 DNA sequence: TGCGCCAGCAGCTTGTTCCCTAGCCAAAAAACCTACGAGCAGTACTTC. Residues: CASSLFPSQKTYEQYF.

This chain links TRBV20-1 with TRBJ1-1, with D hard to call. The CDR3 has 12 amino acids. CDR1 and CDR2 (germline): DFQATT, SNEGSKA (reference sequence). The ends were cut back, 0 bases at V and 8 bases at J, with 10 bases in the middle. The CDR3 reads CSARDSLSEAFF. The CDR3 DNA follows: TGCAGTGCTAGAGATAGCCTTTCGGAAGCTTTCTTT.

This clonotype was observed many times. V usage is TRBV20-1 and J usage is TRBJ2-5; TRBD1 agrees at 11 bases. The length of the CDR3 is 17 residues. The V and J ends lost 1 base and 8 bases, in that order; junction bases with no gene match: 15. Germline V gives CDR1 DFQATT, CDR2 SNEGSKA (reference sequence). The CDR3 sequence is CSARGFRTGGYTATQYF. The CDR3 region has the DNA TGCAGTGCTAGAGGCTTCAGGACAGGGGGCTACACAGCCACCCAGTACTTC.